The clone carrying this T cell receptor (beta chain) was detected only once. Its antigen is unidentified. The sample is drawn from a study of CD4+ T cells in melanoma. Study-wide results and caveats: CD8+ T cell, macrophage and B cell function reportedly correlated with neoantigen-specific CD4+ T cells. In melanoma, neoantigen-specific CD4+ T cells reportedly differed in differentiation state.

The V gene lost 4 bases and the J gene lost 1 base, with 12 bases spanning the gap. This CDR3 spans 15 amino acids. Germline values: CDR1 MGHRA, CDR2 YSYEKL. The method was immunoSEQ multiplex PCR; TCRdb's version includes in-frame clones alone and lacks a portion of them. This table holds about 14,000 clones, roughly two thirds found once. This receptor was identified in a human donor with melanoma. This chain connects TRBV4-1 to TRBJ2-3; D perhaps matches TRBD2 (5 bases). Sequenced: cells from a culture (not recorded whether cultured in vitro). The CDR3 coding sequence is TGCGCCAGCAGCCTCCTCGGACTGGGCACAGATACGCAGTATTTT. Translation: CASSLLGLGTDTQYF.